What follows are 18 T cell receptor beta chains derived from one specimen sequenced in a study of blood T cell repertoires in COVID-19. This table comes from immunoSEQ multiplex PCR, and its TCRdb copy is limited to in-frame clones, with some not included. This sample yields roughly 140,000 clones, of which roughly 86% are seen a single time; about 5.8% belongs to the top ten. The sample was peripheral blood. The receptor set was obtained from a human donor in a cohort sampled during active COVID-19.

The chain employs TRBV28 and TRBJ2-3; 8 nucleotides align to TRBD1. CDR1 and CDR2 from the germline V gene are MDHEN and SYDVKM. The CDR3 covers 11 residues. The CDR3 nucleotides read TGTGCGACCGCCGGACAGGGTACGCAGTATTTT. Amino acids: CATAGQGTQYF.

The chain has TRBV7-8 and TRBJ1-6, with unresolved D. The V gene lost 1 base and the J gene lost 9 bases, with 4 bases spanning the gap. This CDR3 spans 12 amino acids. The germline gives CDR1 SGHVS, CDR2 FQNEAQ. In nucleotides, the CDR3 is TGTGCCAGCAGCTTAGGCGGTTCACCCCTCCACTTT. Translating gives CASSLGGSPLHF.

This clone was seen a few times. The chain employs TRBV13 and TRBJ2-1, with TRBD2 identical over 7 bases. Germline CDR1 reads PRHDT; CDR2 reads FYEKMQ (reference sequence). J lost 7 bases, V lost 1 base, and 10 bases had no gene match. The CDR3 is 16 amino acids. This CDR3 reads CASSLVTSDTGNEQFF. The CDR3 region has the DNA TGTGCCAGCAGCTTAGTTACTAGCGACACTGGGAATGAGCAGTTCTTC.

There are a few counts of this clone. V usage is TRBV10-2 and J usage is TRBJ1-2, with TRBD1 identical over 10 bases. The CDR3 length is 17 residues. In germline, CDR1 is WSHSY, CDR2 SAAADI. Germline trimming cut 6 bases from V and 7 bases from J; bases unmatched to any gene: 17. In DNA form, the CDR3 reads TGCGCCAGCAGCGACGGGGGGACAGGGGATCCGTTTCGTGGCTACACCTTC. It specifies CASSDGGTGDPFRGYTF.

CDR3 amino acids: CASSGGQETQYF. DNA of the CDR3: TGTGCCAGCAGCGGTGGACAGGAGACCCAGTACTTC. The chain recombines TRBV27 with TRBJ2-5, with D possibly being TRBD1 (6 bases). The V and J ends lost 6 bases and 5 bases respectively, with 10 bases between them. This CDR3 comprises 12 residues. Germline V gives CDR1 MNHEY, CDR2 SMNVEV (reference sequence).

This clone was seen only once. The chain combines TRBV30 with TRBJ1-1; 9 bases are shared with TRBD1. This CDR3 has 11 amino acids. Germline V gives CDR1 GTSNPN, CDR2 SVGIG (reference sequence). With V trimmed by 1 base and J by 10 bases, 1 base remained unmatched. The DNA of the CDR3 is TGTGCCTGGAGTGAGGGACAGGGAGCTTTCTTT. Translation gives CAWSEGQGAFF.

The V gene is TRBV12-3 or TRBV12-4, the J gene TRBJ1-4; D might be TRBD1 (5 bases). The ends were cut back, 7 bases at V and 14 bases at J, with 17 bases in the middle. The CDR3 spans 12 residues. The CDR3 nucleotides read TGTGCCAGCACCCTGGGGGGGAAGAGCCTGTTTTTT. Its protein is CASTLGGKSLFF.

This clone is labeled as medium-sized. This chain joins TRBV15 and TRBJ2-7; 10 bases line up with TRBD1. Trimming took 0 bases from V and 0 from J; bases not matched to a gene: 2. The CDR3 runs 16 residues. In germline, CDR1 is LNHNV, CDR2 YYDKDF (reference sequence). The CDR3 is CATSRDGDRGSYEQYF. The CDR3 DNA reads as TGTGCCACCAGCAGAGACGGGGACAGGGGCTCCTACGAGCAGTACTTC. Full variable domain (remainder filled in from reference TRBV15 and TRBJ2-7): DAMVIQNPRYQVTQFGKPVTLSCSQTLNHNVMYWYQQKSSQAPKLLFHYYDKDFNNEADTPDNFQSRRPNTSFCFLDIRSPGLGDTAMYLCATSRDGDRGSYEQYFGPGTRLTVT.

Turning to this clone: Different DNA sequences within this sample yield the same CDR3. J is TRBJ2-7 and V is TRBV19; maybe TRBD2 (7 bases). Per the germline V gene, CDR1 is LNHDA and CDR2 is SQIVND (reference sequence). There are 18 residues in the CDR3. Trimming removed 5 bases from V and 0 bases from J, with 23 bases in between. CDR3 loop: CASSGGGAGAVSSYEQYF. The CDR3 coding sequence is TGTGCCAGTAGTGGGGGAGGGGCGGGGGCTGTGAGCTCCTACGAGCAGTACTTC.

This clone was seen more than once but under ten times. The chain uses TRBV12-3 or TRBV12-4 and TRBJ2-3; D gene unclear. Trimming shortened V by 5 bases and J by 2 bases, and 5 bases separated the two germline ends. This CDR3 contains 12 residues. CDR3 in DNA: TGTGCCAGCAGTCCTTCCACAGATACGCAGTATTTT. It encodes CASSPSTDTQYF.

The chain links TRBV2 to TRBJ2-3; D perhaps matches TRBD2 (5 bases). The CDR3 is 14 residues long. Trimming removed 4 bases at V and 0 bases at J, with 8 bases between. Germline V gives CDR1 SNHLY, CDR2 FYNNEI. CDR3 coding DNA: TGTGCCAGCAGTGGTGCTAGCAGCACAGATACGCAGTATTTT. Its protein product is CASSGASSTDTQYF. Combining the CDR3 with reference TRBV2 and TRBJ2-3 gives the whole variable domain EPEVTQTPSHQVTQMGQEVILRCVPISNHLYFYWYRQILGQKVEFLVSFYNNEISEKSEIFDDQFSVERPDGSNFTLKIRSTKLEDSAMYFCASSGASSTDTQYFGPGTRLTVL.

CDR3 bases: TGTGCCAGCAGCCGTGGACAGCAAGAGACCCAGTACTTC. Translated: CASSRGQQETQYF. The V and J genes are TRBV7-8 and TRBJ2-5, with D perhaps matching TRBD1 (6 bases). The length of the CDR3 is 13 residues. The germline gives CDR1 SGHVS, CDR2 FQNEAQ. Trimming stripped 5 bases from V and 2 bases from J, with 9 bases between.

The chain has TRBV19 and TRBJ2-6, with a weak D call TRBD2 (6 bases). Germline V gene data show CDR1 as LNHDA and CDR2 as SQIVND (reference sequence). CDR3 length equals 17 residues. Trimming pared 1 base from V and 1 base from J, leaving 11 bases between. The CDR3 coding sequence is TGTGCCAGTAGTATAGTCGGAGGGGTTTCTGGGGCCAACGTCCTGACTTTC. Its protein product is CASSIVGGVSGANVLTF.

V and J are TRBV19 and TRBJ1-5, with 9 bases matching TRBD1. The CDR3 is 15 residues long. The V gene's germline CDR1 is LNHDA and CDR2 SQIVND (reference sequence). The J segment lost 3 bases and the V segment lost 8 bases, leaving 8 bases of the junction unmatched. The CDR3 loop reads CASGIGQGHNQPQHF. For the CDR3, the DNA is TGTGCCAGTGGAATCGGACAGGGGCACAATCAGCCCCAGCATTTT.

V gene TRBV2 combines with J gene TRBJ2-1; perhaps TRBD2 as D (5 bases). CDR3 length: 14 amino acids. V lost 2 bases and J 0 bases, leaving 5 bases between the germline ends. Germline V lookup: CDR1 SNHLY, CDR2 FYNNEI. The CDR3 region is CASSETSSYNEQFF. The CDR3 nucleotides are TGTGCCAGCAGTGAAACTAGCTCCTACAATGAGCAGTTCTTC.

CDR3 sequence (DNA): TGCGCCAGCAGCTCAATGGCGGGGGGGCGCTCCTACAATGAGCAGTTCTTC. Translation: CASSSMAGGRSYNEQFF. J is TRBJ2-1 and V is TRBV4-1; 9 positions agree with TRBD2. This CDR3 region has 17 residues. Germline CDR1 is MGHRA and CDR2 is YSYEKL. Trimming removed 5 bases from V and 0 bases from J; junction bases left unmatched: 8.

The chain carries TRBV28 and TRBJ1-1, with TRBD1 identical over 7 bases. Germline CDR1 is MDHEN and CDR2 is SYDVKM. The CDR3 loop spans 15 amino acids. With 6 bases clipped from V and 4 bases from J, the junction kept 11 bases outside the gene matches. CDR3 sequence (DNA): TGTGCCAGCAGGCCAAAGACAGGGCGTATCACTGAAGCTTTCTTT. Translated, it gives CASRPKTGRITEAFF.

This sequence joins TRBV5-6 and TRBJ1-2, with 9 bases that match TRBD1. The CDR3 consists of 15 residues. J was trimmed by 8 bases and V by 4 bases; bases with no gene match: 12. CDR1 and CDR2 (germline): SGHDT, YYEEEE. Written as DNA, the CDR3 is TGTGCCAGCAGCCTCAGGGACAGGGAAACGAGGGGCTACACCTTC. As protein: CASSLRDRETRGYTF.